These 32 T cell receptor beta chains were all obtained from the same sample, sequenced in a study of a mutant IDH1 vaccine in newly diagnosed glioma. As to time point: baseline, week 1 (first vaccination visit). The treatment is: pre-vaccination baseline after standard-of-care therapy. Assay: immunoSEQ multiplex PCR; the TCRdb copy retains only in-frame clones and omits some. Here the sample spans around 92,000 clones, 83% being singletons. Sequenced here: PBMCs, sampled from a glioma patient treated with radiotherapy, temozolomide or both. The receptors originated from a woman aged 45-65 years with glioma.

This clone turned up a few times. The rearrangement joins TRBV10-3 to TRBJ1-2, with D unresolved. This CDR3 region has 12 residues. The V gene's germline CDR1 is ENHRY and CDR2 SYGVKD. Trimming pared 3 bases from V and 3 bases from J, leaving 5 bases between. CDR3 sequence reads: CAISEMDYGYTF. The CDR3 DNA follows: TGTGCCATCAGTGAAATGGACTATGGCTACACCTTC.

This chain connects TRBV7-2 to TRBJ1-6; TRBD1 matches at 7 bases. V lost 5 bases, J lost 7 bases, and 11 bases stayed unmatched. The germline CDR1 and CDR2 sequences are SGHTA and FQGNSA. The CDR3 loop spans 16 amino acids. The CDR3 sequence is CASSISVGQVNSPLHF. CDR3 nucleotides: TGTGCCAGCAGCATTTCAGTCGGACAGGTCAATTCACCCCTCCACTTT. Together with reference TRBV7-2 and TRBJ1-6, the CDR3 gives the full variable domain: GAGVSQSPSNKVTEKGKDVELRCDPISGHTALYWYRQSLGQGLEFLIYFQGNSAPDKSGLPSDRFSAERTGGSVSTLTIQRTQQEDSAVYLCASSISVGQVNSPLHFGNGTRLTVT.

The chain combines TRBV10-3 with TRBJ2-5; no reliable D call. The V and J ends lost 5 bases and 6 bases respectively, with 13 bases between them. This CDR3 region has 13 residues. Germline loops: CDR1 ENHRY, CDR2 SYGVKD. The CDR3 is CAISNSTLKTQYF. DNA for the CDR3: TGTGCCATCAGTAACAGTACTTTAAAGACCCAGTACTTC.

The V call is TRBV5-5, the J call TRBJ1-4, with D perhaps matching TRBD1 (5 bases). The CDR3 loop spans 15 amino acids. Trimming stripped 0 bases from V and 7 bases from J, with 13 bases between. From germline, CDR1 is SGHKS and CDR2 YYEKEE (reference sequence). The CDR3 sequence is CASSLGGQGSEKLFF. The CDR3 nucleotides read TGTGCCAGCAGCTTGGGAGGGCAGGGTAGTGAAAAACTGTTTTTT.

The V gene is TRBV5-8, the J gene TRBJ2-3, with D perhaps TRBD1 or TRBD2 (5 bases each). Deletions cut 4 bases from V and 2 bases from J, with 14 bases between. The CDR3 totals 15 residues. Germline loops: CDR1 SGHTS, CDR2 YDEGEE. The DNA of the CDR3 is TGTGCCAGCAGCGGAGGAACAGGTTACACAGATACGCAGTATTTT. It encodes CASSGGTGYTDTQYF.

This chain uses TRBV5-1 with TRBJ1-1, with TRBD1 matching 10 bases. Germline trimming cut 3 bases from V and 0 bases from J; bases unmatched to any gene: 5. Per the germline V gene, CDR1 is SGHRS and CDR2 is YFSETQ. The CDR3 is made up of 16 amino acids. In DNA, the CDR3 is TGCGCCAGCAGCTGGGGGACAGGGGCGATGAACACTGAAGCTTTCTTT. Protein product: CASSWGTGAMNTEAFF.

This chain connects TRBV6-5 to TRBJ2-6, with D unclear. There are 16 residues in the CDR3. V was trimmed by 0 bases and J by 0 bases, leaving 6 bases between them. The V gene's germline CDR1 is MNHEY and CDR2 SVGAGI. The CDR3 here is CASSYSGNSGANVLTF. DNA for the CDR3: TGTGCCAGCAGTTACTCGGGGAACTCTGGGGCCAACGTCCTGACTTTC.

The chain employs TRBV7-9 and TRBJ1-1; no firm D call. Trimming took off 6 bases at V and 0 bases at J, with 11 bases between the two ends. Germline lookup yields CDR1 SEHNR and CDR2 FQNEAQ (reference sequence). CDR3 size: 14 residues. The CDR3 coding sequence is TGTGCCAGCAGAAACCGGACGGTGAACACTGAAGCTTTCTTT. Its protein product is CASRNRTVNTEAFF.

V usage is TRBV4-1 and J usage is TRBJ2-5; no clear D gene. CDR1 is MGHRA and CDR2 is YSYEKL in the germline V gene. With 0 bases removed from V and 2 bases from J, the gap between germline ends came to 10 bases. CDR3 length: 15 amino acids. CDR3 nucleotides: TGCGCCAGCAGCCAAGATCAGGCTAGACAAGAGACCCAGTACTTC. It codes for CASSQDQARQETQYF.

The rearrangement joins TRBV4-3 to TRBJ1-2; TRBD1 agrees at 8 bases. Trimming took 0 bases from V and 6 from J; bases not matched to a gene: 3. This CDR3 contains 14 residues. Germline V gene lookup returns CDR1 LGHNA and CDR2 YSLEER. The CDR3 sequence: CASSQEDRVDGYTF. For the CDR3, the DNA is TGCGCCAGCAGCCAAGAGGACAGGGTCGATGGCTACACCTTC.

For this clone: At one end, the junction sequence differs from germline, possibly due to a read error. J is TRBJ2-7 and V is TRBV5-1, with 12 positions matching TRBD2. Germline V gene sequence: CDR1 SGHRS, CDR2 YFSETQ. The CDR3 runs 13 residues. The CDR3 DNA is TGCGCCAGCGGACCTAGCGGGGGGGACGACCAGTACTTC. Protein sequence: CASGPSGGDDQYF.

The rearrangement links TRBV7-9 to TRBJ2-4; 7 positions agree with TRBD1. Germline V gene data show CDR1 as SEHNR and CDR2 as FQNEAQ (reference sequence). V gave up 1 base and J gave up 7 bases; unmatched junction bases: 1. This CDR3 region has 13 residues. CDR3 amino acids: CASSLGQGNIQYF. In nucleotides, the CDR3 is TGTGCCAGCAGCTTAGGACAGGGTAACATTCAGTACTTC.

Written as DNA, the CDR3 is TGTGCCAGCAGTTACTCGGGACAGGGGTGGCCCCAGCATTTT. It codes for CASSYSGQGWPQHF. This chain connects TRBV6-5 to TRBJ1-5, with 10 bases matching TRBD1. Germline lookup yields CDR1 MNHEY and CDR2 SVGAGI. With 0 bases clipped from V and 9 bases from J, the junction kept 2 bases outside the gene matches. The CDR3 totals 14 residues.

This rearrangement joins TRBV5-1 to TRBJ1-5, with D possibly TRBD1 on 5 matching bases. Between the trimmed V and J ends, which lost 4 bases and 4 bases, there was a span of 12 bases. The CDR3 extends over 14 amino acids. CDR1 and CDR2 (germline): SGHRS, YFSETQ. The CDR3 here is CASSPGTGNQPQHF. The CDR3 DNA sequence: TGCGCCAGCAGCCCGGGGACCGGGAATCAGCCCCAGCATTTT.

This chain links TRBV5-4 with TRBJ1-2, with 7 bases identical to TRBD1. Germline V lookup: CDR1 SGHNT, CDR2 YYREEE (reference sequence). The CDR3 extends over 15 amino acids. Trimming took 4 bases from V and 2 from J; bases not matched to a gene: 8. The CDR3 loop reads CASSPKTGSNYGYTF. The CDR3 bases are TGTGCCAGCAGCCCAAAGACAGGGTCCAACTATGGCTACACCTTC. Using reference TRBV5-4 and TRBJ1-2 for the parts outside the CDR3, the full variable domain is ETGVTQSPTHLIKTRGQQVTLRCSSQSGHNTVSWYQQALGQGPQFIFQYYREEENGRGNFPPRFSGLQFPNYSSELNVNALELDDSALYLCASSPKTGSNYGYTFGSGTRLTVV.

The chain recombines TRBV19 with TRBJ1-1; 7 bases match TRBD1. The length of the CDR3 is 12 residues. The V gene end was trimmed by 4 bases and the J gene end by 8 bases; junction bases not matched to a gene: 4. Germline V gives CDR1 LNHDA, CDR2 SQIVND (reference sequence). CDR3 coding DNA: TGTGCCAGTAGTACAGGGACAGTGGAAGCTTTCTTT. Encoded protein: CASSTGTVEAFF. The full variable domain, completed using reference TRBV19 and TRBJ1-1, is DGGITQSPKYLFRKEGQNVTLSCEQNLNHDAMYWYRQDPGQGLRLIYYSQIVNDFQKGDIAEGYSVSREKKESFPLTVTSAQKNPTAFYLCASSTGTVEAFFGQGTRLTVV.

J is TRBJ1-1 and V is TRBV5-4, with no clear D. The ends were cut back, 2 bases at V and 0 bases at J, with 8 bases in the middle. Germline-derived CDR1 and CDR2 are SGHNT and YYREEE (reference sequence). This CDR3 has 14 residues. The CDR3: CASSFPLVNTEAFF. The CDR3 region has the DNA TGTGCCAGCAGCTTCCCCCTGGTGAACACTGAAGCTTTCTTT.

This clone was detected once. The chain has TRBV7-9 and TRBJ2-7; D is perhaps TRBD1 (5 bases). The ends were cut back, 8 bases at V and 1 base at J, with 15 bases in the middle. CDR3 length: 14 residues. CDR1 and CDR2 from the germline V gene are SEHNR and FQNEAQ (reference sequence). CDR3 sequence reads: CASPKGDGSYEQYF. The CDR3 DNA is TGTGCCAGCCCCAAAGGGGATGGATCCTACGAGCAGTACTTC.

The V and J genes are TRBV5-1 and TRBJ2-1, with 7 bases lining up with TRBD2. Germline CDR1 SGHRS, CDR2 YFSETQ. CDR3 length: 15 amino acids. Trimming removed 3 bases from V and 4 bases from J; junction bases left unmatched: 7. The CDR3 sequence: CASSWRDYRYNEQFF. The DNA of the CDR3 is TGCGCCAGCAGCTGGCGGGACTATCGATACAATGAGCAGTTCTTC.

The V call is TRBV6-1, the J call TRBJ1-1; 7 nucleotides line up with TRBD1. Trimming at V came to 4 bases and at J to 3 bases, leaving 5 bases not matched to a gene. The CDR3 runs 14 residues. Germline CDR1 MNHNS, CDR2 SASEGT. This CDR3 reads CASSGTGGYTEAFF. In nucleotides, the CDR3 is TGTGCCAGCAGTGGGACAGGAGGGTACACTGAAGCTTTCTTT.

V is TRBV5-1 and J is TRBJ1-2; tentatively, D is TRBD1 (5 bases). Trimming stripped 0 bases from V and 2 bases from J, with 17 bases between. Looked up from germline, CDR1 is SGHRS and CDR2 is YFSETQ. The CDR3 runs 17 residues. This CDR3 reads CASSLAPPGGTNYGYTF. CDR3 bases: TGCGCCAGCAGCTTGGCCCCTCCGGGAGGGACCAACTATGGCTACACCTTC.

The V gene is TRBV10-3, the J gene TRBJ1-4; D is undetermined. Deletions cut 3 bases from V and 1 base from J, with 9 bases between. CDR1 and CDR2 from the germline V gene are ENHRY and SYGVKD. This CDR3 contains 15 residues. The CDR3 sequence is CAISENKGTNEKLFF. The CDR3, as DNA: TGTGCCATCAGTGAAAATAAGGGAACTAATGAAAAACTGTTTTTT.

The chain employs TRBV11-2 and TRBJ1-2; 11 nucleotides align to TRBD1. CDR1 is SGHAT, CDR2 FQNNGV, per germline. V was pared by 5 bases and J by 2 bases, with 7 bases of the junction left unmatched. The CDR3 consists of 16 residues. For the CDR3, the DNA is TGTGCCAGCAGCCCGCAAGGACAGGGGGCCAACTATGGCTACACCTTC. Its translation is CASSPQGQGANYGYTF.

The chain uses TRBV10-3 and TRBJ2-7, with D possibly matching TRBD2 (6 bases). Trimming removed 4 bases at V and 5 bases at J, with 12 bases between. CDR3 length: 13 amino acids. Germline V gene lookup returns CDR1 ENHRY and CDR2 SYGVKD. The CDR3: CAISGVGGDEQYF. For the CDR3, the DNA is TGTGCCATCAGTGGGGTGGGGGGAGACGAGCAGTACTTC.

Only one count was recorded for this clone. J is TRBJ2-3 and V is TRBV4-2, with TRBD2 identical over 10 bases. With 0 bases clipped from V and 6 bases from J, the junction kept 9 bases outside the gene matches. The length of the CDR3 is 17 residues. Germline assignment: CDR1 LGHNA and CDR2 YNFKEQ. The CDR3 sequence: CASSQDQQRGGGDTQYF. For the CDR3, the DNA is TGTGCCAGCAGCCAAGATCAGCAGCGGGGGGGCGGGGATACGCAGTATTTT.

The chain is built from TRBV2 and TRBJ1-5; 7 bases fit TRBD1. Losses at the gene ends were 6 bases for V and 3 bases for J; bases not matched to a gene: 8. Looked up from germline, CDR1 is SNHLY and CDR2 is FYNNEI. The length of the CDR3 is 15 residues. The CDR3 loop reads CASRPRDSFNQPQHF. CDR3 nucleotide sequence: TGTGCCAGCAGGCCTCGGGACAGTTTCAATCAGCCCCAGCATTTT.

The chain is built from TRBV6-6 and TRBJ2-3; the D gene could be TRBD1 or TRBD2 (6 bases each). Trimming stripped 0 bases from V and 8 bases from J, with 12 bases between. This CDR3 region has 14 residues. The V gene's germline CDR1 is MNHNY and CDR2 SVGAGI (reference sequence). The CDR3 DNA is TGTGCCAGCAGTTACTCGACGGGGGCGGGTACGCAGTATTTT. Amino acids: CASSYSTGAGTQYF.

The chain carries TRBV5-1 and TRBJ1-3; 8 bases are a match to TRBD1. This CDR3 region has 15 residues. V lost 0 bases to trimming and J lost 1 base; unmatched junction nucleotides: 0. Germline lookup yields CDR1 SGHRS and CDR2 YFSETQ. The CDR3 sequence: CASSLDRGSGNTIYF. Here the CDR3 DNA reads TGCGCCAGCAGCTTGGACAGGGGGTCTGGAAACACCATATATTTT.

This chain links TRBV6-5 with TRBJ1-5; D is ambiguous. There are 15 residues in the CDR3. Germline CDR1 reads MNHEY; CDR2 reads SVGAGI. Trimming took off 5 bases at V and 6 bases at J, with 17 bases between the two ends. CDR3 region: CASSPEGGRRQPQHF. CDR3 nucleotides: TGTGCCAGCAGTCCGGAGGGAGGTAGACGTCAGCCCCAGCATTTT.

The CDR3 bases are TGTGCCATCGCACAGGGGGTCGGTACTGAAGCTTTCTTT. Protein: CAIAQGVGTEAFF. This sequence joins TRBV10-3 and TRBJ1-1, with 8 bases identical to TRBD1. Germline-derived CDR1 and CDR2 are ENHRY and SYGVKD. V was pared by 8 bases and J by 5 bases, with 7 bases of the junction left unmatched. The CDR3 totals 13 residues.

The chain has TRBV6-5 and TRBJ1-1, with D perhaps TRBD1 (6 bases). Looked up from germline, CDR1 is MNHEY and CDR2 is SVGAGI. Trimming cost V 1 base and J 1 base, with 10 bases left between them. CDR3 size: 15 residues. CDR3 sequence: CASSYLDSRNTEAFF. The CDR3 region has the DNA TGTGCCAGCAGTTACTTGGACAGCAGGAACACTGAAGCTTTCTTT.

V is TRBV10-3 and J is TRBJ2-7; TRBD1 matches at 10 bases. The CDR3 is made up of 14 amino acids. V dropped 6 bases and J dropped 7; count of bases not matched to a gene: 9. The germline V gene has CDR1 ENHRY and CDR2 SYGVKD. In DNA, the CDR3 is TGTGCCATCAGCGCCGGGACAGGGGCGAGGGAGCAGTACTTC. This encodes CAISAGTGAREQYF.